This T cell receptor (beta chain) is from a study of CD8 T cell repertoires and HIV-1 epitope variants. Study background: Separate from the cultures, 1M uncultured T cells served as baseline.

In its sample, this clone was seen a few times. Its target is not known. The protocol was immunoSEQ multiplex PCR, while the TCRdb copy is restricted to in-frame clones and leaves out a portion. Among thousands of clones, 60% to 65% were seen once, and the ten largest hold over 35%. The CDR3 loop spans 15 amino acids. J was trimmed by 6 bases and V by 4 bases; bases with no gene match: 9. CDR1 and CDR2 from the germline V gene are SGHVS and FNYEAQ. This TCR was sampled from a male donor with HIV. Sequences were obtained from cultured CD8+ T cells derived from PBMCs. This rearrangement joins TRBV7-6 to TRBJ2-1; 7 bases are a match to TRBD2. The CDR3 sequence: CASSSSGAGPNEQFF. DNA for the CDR3: TGTGCCAGCAGCTCCAGCGGGGCCGGGCCCAATGAGCAGTTCTTC.